Sequencing of this T cell receptor (beta chain) was carried out in a study of T cell changes during pregnancy in multiple sclerosis. CDR3 size: 15 residues. Germline V CDR1 and CDR2: SQVTM, ANQGSEA. V dropped 7 bases and J dropped 0; count of bases not matched to a gene: 6. Measured with immunoSEQ multiplex PCR; TCRdb has only the in-frame clones, and not every one. The repertoire includes 35,000 to 40,000 clones, around 90% of them detected once, and approximately 5% sits in the top ten. This rearrangement joins TRBV29-1 to TRBJ2-1, with 10 bases that match TRBD2. The receptor was isolated from a female donor with multiple sclerosis, enrolled in a pregnancy study. Sequencing was performed on CD8+ T cells from peripheral blood mononuclear cells, taken in the third trimester of pregnancy. CDR3 DNA sequence: TGCAGCGCCAGGGCTAGCGGGAGCTCCTACAATGAGCAGTTCTTC. Encoded protein: CSARASGSSYNEQFF.